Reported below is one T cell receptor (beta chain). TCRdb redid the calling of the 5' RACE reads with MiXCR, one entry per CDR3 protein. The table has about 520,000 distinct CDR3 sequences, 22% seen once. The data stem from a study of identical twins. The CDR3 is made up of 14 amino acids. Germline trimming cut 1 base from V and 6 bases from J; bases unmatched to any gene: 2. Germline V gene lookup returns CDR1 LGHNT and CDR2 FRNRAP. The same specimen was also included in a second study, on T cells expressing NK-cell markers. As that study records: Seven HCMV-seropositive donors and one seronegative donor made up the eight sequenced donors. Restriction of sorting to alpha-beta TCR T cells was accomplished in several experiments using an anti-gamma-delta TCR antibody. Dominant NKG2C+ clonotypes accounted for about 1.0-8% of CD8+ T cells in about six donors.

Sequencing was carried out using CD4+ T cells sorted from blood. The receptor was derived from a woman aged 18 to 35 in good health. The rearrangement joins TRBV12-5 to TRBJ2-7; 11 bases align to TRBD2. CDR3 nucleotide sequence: TGTGCTAGTGGTTTGGCCGGGACTAGCGGCGAGCAGTACTTC. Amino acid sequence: CASGLAGTSGEQYF.